The rows below give T cell receptor beta chains drawn from one sample of a study of cytomegalovirus exposure and HLA in healthy donors. The repertoire was sequenced with immunoSEQ multiplex PCR; TCRdb's copy has only in-frame clones and lacks some. The sample comprises 130,000 or so clones, approximately 82% of which are singletons, and about 3% rests with the top ten. Source material: PBMCs. The receptors derive from a man aged 40-50 years in good health and CMV-seronegative. Each CDR3 is given with its conserved first and last residue. Fields, in order: clone size, V gene, D gene, J gene, CDR3 DNA, CDR3 protein. D genes are given only for firm matches. Size is omitted from some rows. Given values are once, few, many or a class for expanded clones.

>once|TRBV6-7|-|TRBJ1-6
TGTGCCAGCAGTTACGCCTTTGCGGGTTCCTCGGGAAATTCACCCCTCCACTTT
CASSYAFAGSSGNSPLHF
>few|TRBV5-5|-|TRBJ2-5
TGTGCCAGCAGCTGGAAGGGACTGAAAGAGACCCAGTACTTC
CASSWKGLKETQYF
>once|TRBV5-4|TRBD1|TRBJ1-2
TGTGCCAGCAGCGGGGGCCGACAGGGATACTATGGCTACACCTTC
CASSGGRQGYYGYTF
>-|TRBV7-3|-|TRBJ2-7
TGTGCCAGCAGCCCCCACGGAGGGACAGACTCCGAGCAGTACTTC
CASSPHGGTDSEQYF
>-|TRBV28|TRBD1|TRBJ2-5
TGTGCCAGCAGAGGTACAGGGGGCAGGGAGACCCAGTACTTC
CASRGTGGRETQYF
>-|TRBV5-6|-|TRBJ1-4
TGTGCCAGCAGCCCCGCCCCGGGGGACCTAACTAATGAAAAACTGTTTTTT
CASSPAPGDLTNEKLFF
>-|TRBV6-1|-|TRBJ2-1
TGTGCCAGCAGCCCCCCAGGCCCTTACAATGAGCAGTTCTTC
CASSPPGPYNEQFF
>-|TRBV4-2|TRBD1|TRBJ2-7
TGTGCCAGCAGCCTCCCGGGACAGGGCTACGAGCAGTACTTC
CASSLPGQGYEQYF
>few|TRBV29-1|TRBD1|TRBJ2-2
TGCAGCGTCGAAGCCCAGGACGGGACAGCTTCATTCACCGGGGAGCTGTTTTTT
CSVEAQDGTASFTGELFF
>-|TRBV5-1|-|TRBJ1-1
TGCGCCAGCAGCTTTGGCTTGACTGCGACTGAAGCTTTCTTT
CASSFGLTATEAFF
>-|TRBV6-5|-|TRBJ1-5
TGTGCCAGCAGGCGTACAGGTTTTAATCAGCCCCAGCATTTT
CASRRTGFNQPQHF
>-|TRBV18|-|TRBJ1-5
TGTGCCAGCTCCCTCGGAGGGGCAGGTCAGCCCCAGCATTTT
CASSLGGAGQPQHF
>-|TRBV6-1|TRBD1|TRBJ2-7
TGTGCCAGCAGTGAATGGGGACAGGGTATCGGCGAGCAGTACTTC
CASSEWGQGIGEQYF
>-|TRBV7-6|-|TRBJ2-2
TGTGCCAGCAGCTTTCGCTCGACAGCCCCCGGGGAGCTGTTTTTT
CASSFRSTAPGELFF
>-|TRBV7-2|-|TRBJ1-1
TGTGCCAGCAGCTCCGGAACAGGAGCAAGAGAAGCTTTCTTT
CASSSGTGAREAFF
>once|TRBV5-1|TRBD1|TRBJ1-1
TGCGCCAGCAGCTTGGGGACAGGGAGCACTGAAGCTTTCTTT
CASSLGTGSTEAFF
>-|TRBV5-1|-|TRBJ2-7
TGCGCCAGCAGCTTGGGGGGGGTAGGCTACGAGCAGTACTTC
CASSLGGVGYEQYF
>-|TRBV5-4|-|TRBJ1-2
TGTGCCAGCAGCTTGTGGGACATCGGGTATGGCTACACCTTC
CASSLWDIGYGYTF
>-|TRBV7-2|-|TRBJ2-7
TGTGCCAGCAGCTTAGGGGGCCTTATAACCTACGAGCAGTACTTC
CASSLGGLITYEQYF
>-|TRBV10-3|-|TRBJ1-1
TGTGCCATCAGTGAGTCGCCGGGCGGGGCTTTCTTT
CAISESPGGAFF
>-|TRBV9|-|TRBJ2-2
TGTGCCAGCAGCGTAGAGGTGGGCTCGGACACCGGGGAGCTGTTTTTT
CASSVEVGSDTGELFF
>-|TRBV2|-|TRBJ2-7
TGTGCCAGCAGGGCAGGGCGGGGCGAGCAGTACTTC
CASRAGRGEQYF
>once|TRBV6-5|TRBD1|TRBJ2-1
TGTGCCAGCAGTTACGACAGGGGCTATGAGCAGTTCTTC
CASSYDRGYEQFF
>-|TRBV11-2|-|TRBJ2-7
TGTGCCAGCAGCTTAGACATTGGCGGGGGCCCGAAATCCTACGAGCAGTACTTC
CASSLDIGGGPKSYEQYF
>-|TRBV5-1|-|TRBJ1-2
TGCGCCAGCAGTCAAATCGGGGGTGGGAGTAACTATGGCTACACCTTC
CASSQIGGGSNYGYTF
>-|TRBV27|TRBD1|TRBJ1-4
TGTGCCAGCAGTTTACTGCCGGGACAGGGAGGAGAAAAACTGTTTTTT
CASSLLPGQGGEKLFF
>-|TRBV19|TRBD1|TRBJ1-5
TGTGCCAGTAGTCCAGGACAGGGCTGGCAGCCCCAGCATTTT
CASSPGQGWQPQHF
>-|TRBV5-1|-|TRBJ2-5
TGCGCCAGCAGCCTGGCGCGATTGGGGGCCCAAGAGACCCAGTACTTC
CASSLARLGAQETQYF
>-|TRBV4-1|-|TRBJ2-7
TGCGCCAGCAGCCAAGTTCCGGACACCGTCTACGAGCAGTACTTC
CASSQVPDTVYEQYF
>-|TRBV7-9|-|TRBJ2-7
TGTGCCAGCAGCTCAACTGGGGGGGCGGACTACGAGCAGTACTTC
CASSSTGGADYEQYF
>-|TRBV30|TRBD1|TRBJ1-2
TGTGCCTGGGGTCCTGGACAGGGAACCAACTATGGCTACACCTTC
CAWGPGQGTNYGYTF
>-|TRBV11-3|TRBD2|TRBJ2-1
TGTGCCAGCAGCAACGGACTAGCGGGGGACAATGAGCAGTTCTTC
CASSNGLAGDNEQFF
>once|TRBV4-3|TRBD1|TRBJ1-1
TGCGCCAGCAGCCAAGGACAGGGCAAGACTGAAGCTTTCTTT
CASSQGQGKTEAFF
>-|TRBV5-1|-|TRBJ1-3
TGCGCCAGCAGCTTGGCCCCGATAACTAGCTCTGGAAACACCATATATTTT
CASSLAPITSSGNTIYF
>-|TRBV7-9|TRBD2|TRBJ2-3
TGTGCCAGCAGCCGAAGGACTAGCGGGGGGCCGGCAGGAGATACGCAGTATTTT
CASSRRTSGGPAGDTQYF
>-|TRBV11-3|-|TRBJ2-1
TGTGCCAGCAGCTTAGTTCGGGGTAGTAACGGTGAGCAGTTCTTC
CASSLVRGSNGEQFF
>-|TRBV19|TRBD1|TRBJ2-6
TGTGCCAGTAGCCCCGGAACAGGGGGACTTTCTGGGGCCAACGTCCTGACTTTC
CASSPGTGGLSGANVLTF
>-|TRBV4-1|TRBD2|TRBJ2-1
TGCGCCAGCAGCCGAGGACCACTGCCGGGACTAGCGAATGATGAGCAGTTCTTC
CASSRGPLPGLANDEQFF
>-|TRBV6-6|TRBD1|TRBJ1-2
TGTGCCAGCAGTTACGGGACAGACTATGGCTACACCTTC
CASSYGTDYGYTF
>-|TRBV9|-|TRBJ1-6
TGTGCCAGCAGCGTGGGACTGAGCTCCTATAATTCACCCCTCCACTTT
CASSVGLSSYNSPLHF
>-|TRBV7-3|TRBD1|TRBJ2-1
TGTGCCAGCAGCCCATACCCGGGACAGGGCGGGAATGAGCAGTTCTTC
CASSPYPGQGGNEQFF